This TCR beta chain was recovered during a study of blood T cell repertoires in COVID-19 (dated by TCRdb to about 2020). For context, the study as a whole: The collaborator samples originated in the United States, Italy and Spain and spanned the acute and convalescent phases of COVID-19. Sample metadata almost always included a de-identified subject ID, COVID-19 status, age in years and sex. The material from the prospective study consisted of cDNA or gDNA derived from T cells, B-cell-depleted T cells, or PBMCs. Where available, HLA class I and class II types were taken from metadata supplied by the sample provider and were not determined by assay-based typing. Subjects who had been exposed to COVID-19, were actively infected with it, or had recovered from it provided the deeply sampled blood TCRbeta repertoires that made up the dataset. Samples were obtained from the ongoing ImmuneRACE study (first 160 participants) and from approximately 1,200 subjects provided by 6 global collaborators. The repertoires were released in a freely available public database intended as a resource for research on the immune response to SARS-CoV-2. Study-wide findings and limitations: The amount of clinical and demographic metadata varied by source and participant and was provided uncurated.

In the prospective study, participants were 18 to 89 years old, resided in 24 geographic areas of the United States, and were enrolled through a virtual design. In the prospective study, cohorts were assigned on the basis of participant-reported clinical history obtained from a screening survey and a study questionnaire. Recovered participants in ImmuneRACE Cohort 3 were defined by two consecutive negative NP/OP PCR tests, clearance by a healthcare professional, or resolution of symptoms. In the prospective study, whole blood, serum and a nasopharyngeal or oropharyngeal swab were collected from each participant by mobile phlebotomists. Over a roughly 2-month period, participants in the prospective study had the option of providing additional blood draws and questionnaires. Before DNA extraction, blood samples from the prospective study were shipped at room temperature or frozen. The CDR3 numbers 12 residues from cysteine through phenylalanine. Only the CDR3 region is kept as DNA, spanning 36 bases read in frame from base 1. Relative to germline, V is 5 bases shorter and J is 0 bases shorter, with 5 bases between their ends.

TCRbeta CDR3 regions were amplified from genomic DNA using the immunoSEQ Assay, a bias-controlled multiplex PCR. The authors' analysis ran thus. The number of nucleated cells in each sample was estimated from the amplification of reference gene primers within the assay. Sequence reads were collapsed and filtered to measure the absolute abundance of every unique TCRbeta CDR3 rearrangement. Productive Simpson clonality was computed per sample as the square root of Simpson's diversity index over productive rearrangements. The table comes from immuneACCESS by way of TCRdb, which keeps in-frame sequences with V and J called. Part of the clones is missing from these tables; in studies checked, under half for an unresolved V gene and the rest for unknown reasons. V, J and clone size were drawn from that table, and D and trimming were deduced from the DNA. The sample yields 400,000 or so clones; around 91% were counted once. Of the sample, roughly 1.1% falls within the top ten clones.

About this clone itself: The antigen this receptor binds is unknown. No base quality values were provided; no much bigger clone lies one nucleotide off.

This receptor was taken from a man younger than 45 who had recovered from COVID-19. Recombination connected TRBV12-3 or TRBV12-4 to TRBJ2-7, with the D gene not clear enough to name. The sample was PBMCs or T cells enriched from blood (not recorded which). The DNA sequence follows: TGTGCCAGCAGTCCCGTCTCCTACGAGCAGTACTTC. Protein translation: CASSPVSYEQYF.